This passage covers 2 T cell receptor beta chains from one sample sequenced in a study of blood T cell repertoires in COVID-19. The protocol was immunoSEQ multiplex PCR, while the TCRdb copy is restricted to in-frame clones and leaves out a portion. The sample lists fewer than 60,000 clones, around 84% occurring once. Sequencing was done on a sample of peripheral blood. These receptor sequences come from a human donor in a cohort sampled during active COVID-19.

CDR3: CASSRRTGGAVVNTEAFF. In DNA, the CDR3 is TGTGCCAGTAGCAGACGGACAGGGGGTGCTGTAGTGAACACTGAAGCTTTCTTT. The genes are TRBV19 and TRBJ1-1; 10 nucleotides match TRBD1. The CDR3 has 18 residues. Germline CDR1 is LNHDA and CDR2 is SQIVND (reference sequence). The ends lost 6 bases at V and 0 bases at J; junction bases unmatched: 13.

V usage is TRBV20-1 and J usage is TRBJ1-5; tentatively, D is TRBD1 (5 bases). Germline V gene sequence: CDR1 DFQATT, CDR2 SNEGSKA (reference sequence). V lost 3 bases and J lost 1, with 10 bases in between. The CDR3 is 14 amino acids. CDR3 nucleotide sequence: TGCAGTGCTAGTTCCGGGGGAAGCAATCAGCCCCAGCATTTT. Translation gives CSASSGGSNQPQHF.